These T cell receptor beta chains were read from a single sample in a study of T cells in Graves' hyperthyroidism and ophthalmopathy. Each CDR3 protein gets one entry after TCRdb re-called the multiplex PCR reads with MiXCR. This table holds roughly 750,000 distinct CDR3 sequences, about a sixth found once. Specimen: blood. These receptor sequences come from a man in his late teens or twenties with Graves' hyperthyroidism. The CDR3 runs from the conserved cysteine through the conserved F or W. Fields, in order: D gene, V gene, J gene, clone size, CDR3 protein, CDR3 DNA. The D gene is left open where the match is weak. Some rows have no size entry. The others give once, few or many, or a class for an expanded clone.

NA	TRBV18	TRBJ2-7	NA	CASSMNSGTLNYEQYF	TGTGCCAGCTCAATGAACTCCGGGACATTGAACTACGAGCAGTACTTC
NA	TRBV10-3	TRBJ1-3	few	CAILGDDGNTIYF	TGTGCCATCTTGGGGGACGACGGAAACACCATATATTTT
TRBD1	TRBV6-1	TRBJ2-7	NA	CASRPGQGGYDQYF	TGTGCCAGCAGACCGGGACAGGGGGGCTACGATCAGTACTTC
TRBD2	TRBV7-9	TRBJ2-7	few	CASSPIGTIYEQYF	TGTGCCAGCAGCCCGATCGGGACTATCTACGAGCAGTACTTC
NA	TRBV19	TRBJ2-5	NA	CASSPGTATFQETQYF	TGTGCCAGTAGTCCCGGGACCGCTACCTTCCAAGAGACCCAGTACTTC
TRBD1	TRBV18	TRBJ2-1	NA	CASSPRPNWDRAYNEQFF	TGTGCCAGCTCACCACGGCCTAATTGGGACAGAGCCTACAATGAGCAGTTCTTC
NA	TRBV19	TRBJ1-6	NA	CASSMNNSPLHF	TGTGCCAGTAGTATGAACAATTCACCCCTCCACTTT
NA	TRBV28	TRBJ2-7	many	CASRTGGGGTYEQYF	TGTGCCAGCAGGACGGGTGGCGGCGGGACCTACGAGCAGTACTTC
NA	TRBV20-1	TRBJ1-6	many	CSAAQGDSPLHF	TGCAGTGCTGCGCAGGGAGATTCACCCCTCCACTTT
TRBD2	TRBV20-1	TRBJ2-1	NA	CSARDSGLAGQFF	TGCAGTGCTAGAGATTCGGGACTAGCGGGGCAGTTCTTC
NA	TRBV10-3	TRBJ2-7	many	CAISGGRLGYEQYF	TGTGCCATCAGTGGGGGCAGGTTAGGCTACGAGCAGTACTTC
NA	TRBV6-5	TRBJ1-5	few	CASSYGPDQPQHF	TGTGCCAGCAGTTACGGTCCGGATCAGCCCCAGCATTTT
NA	TRBV27	TRBJ2-7	NA	CATRYRDSIEQYF	TGTGCCACCAGATACCGGGACTCCATTGAGCAGTACTTC
NA	TRBV3-1	TRBJ2-7	NA	CASSQYNSYEQYF	TGTGCCAGCAGCCAATATAACTCCTACGAGCAGTACTTC
NA	TRBV28	TRBJ1-5	many	CASNPNGAPQHF	TGTGCCAGCAACCCGAACGGCGCGCCCCAGCATTTT
TRBD2	TRBV19	TRBJ2-1	NA	CASSMRGNEQFF	TGTGCCAGTAGTATGCGGGGGAATGAGCAGTTCTTC
TRBD2	TRBV30	TRBJ2-1	many	CAWRGSSGRGEQFF	TGTGCCTGGAGAGGGTCTAGCGGGAGAGGAGAGCAGTTCTTC
TRBD2	TRBV29-1	TRBJ2-3	NA	CSVETSGSTDTQYF	TGCAGCGTAGAAACTAGCGGGAGTACAGATACGCAGTATTTT
NA	TRBV20-1	TRBJ2-5	few	CSASKGGGETQYF	TGCAGTGCTAGTAAAGGGGGGGGAGAGACCCAGTACTTC
NA	TRBV12-3/TRBV12-4	TRBJ2-1	few	CASSPETYDNEQFF	TGTGCCAGCAGTCCTGAGACATATGACAATGAGCAGTTCTTC
TRBD1	TRBV12-3/TRBV12-4	TRBJ2-5	many	CASSPPGQGREAQYF	TGTGCCAGCAGTCCACCGGGACAGGGTAGAGAGGCCCAGTACTTC
NA	TRBV11-3	TRBJ1-6	many	CASSENRDSPLHF	TGTGCCAGCAGCGAGAACAGGGATTCACCCCTCCACTTT
TRBD1	TRBV25-1	TRBJ2-7	once	CASSEFITGQEMQYF	TGTGCCAGCAGTGAATTTATAACGGGACAGGAAATGCAGTACTTC
NA	TRBV5-1	TRBJ1-1	many	CASASTGGNTEAFF	TGCGCCAGCGCCTCCACTGGGGGGAACACTGAAGCTTTCTTT
NA	TRBV20-1	TRBJ2-2	many	CSARDQRPISGELFF	TGCAGTGCTAGAGATCAACGGCCGATCTCAGGGGAGCTGTTTTTT
TRBD1	TRBV29-1	TRBJ2-7	NA	CSVEVDRGLGYEQYF	TGCAGCGTTGAGGTTGACAGGGGGCTGGGTTACGAGCAGTACTTC
NA	TRBV7-2	TRBJ2-3	NA	CASSLSYRLGTDTQYF	TGTGCCAGCAGCCTATCGTACCGGTTAGGCACAGATACGCAGTATTTT
NA	TRBV27	TRBJ2-7	few	CASSLMGPTYEQYF	TGTGCCAGCAGTTTAATGGGACCCACCTACGAGCAGTACTTC
NA	TRBV20-1	TRBJ2-1	NA	CSARESRSGYNEQFF	TGCAGTGCTAGAGAGAGTAGAAGTGGCTACAATGAGCAGTTCTTC
NA	TRBV7-9	TRBJ2-5	many	CASRLDGQETQYF	TGTGCCAGCAGGTTGGACGGCCAAGAGACCCAGTACTTC
TRBD1	TRBV6-1	TRBJ1-1	NA	CASAARQGVSEAFF	TGTGCCAGCGCTGCGAGACAGGGGGTTTCTGAAGCTTTCTTT